The sequence of this T cell receptor beta chain was determined in a study of graft-versus-host responses after intestinal transplantation. Study in general: Transplant recipients had multivisceral, liver-intestinal, or isolated intestinal grafts. For two to three years after anti-thymocyte globulin induction, all recipients took tacrolimus and steroids.

This CDR3 has 11 amino acids. With 6 bases removed from V and 6 bases from J, the gap between germline ends came to 6 bases. Germline V gene lookup returns CDR1 MDHEN and CDR2 SYDVKM. Profiling relied on immunoSEQ multiplex PCR, and the TCRdb table lists in-frame clones only, not all of them. The profile shows more than 100,000 clones, about 93% of them singletons. Regarding this clone: Its antigen is undetermined.

Study results and caveats: Subjects displaying graft-donor T cell macrochimerism possessed elevated graft-versus-host to host-versus-graft clonal ratios inside allografts. Peak circulating GvH clone levels were associated with early post-transplant HvG declines.

The V gene is TRBV28, the J gene TRBJ2-1; no clear D. The receptor was derived from a human donor who received an intestinal transplant. This specimen was unstimulated CD4+ T cells sorted from spleen or lymph node cells, taken before intestinal transplant. Here the CDR3 DNA reads TGTGCCAGCAGAGAATTCAATGAGCAGTTCTTC. Amino acid sequence: CASREFNEQFF.